The 11 T cell receptor beta chains reported below all come from one sample, sequenced in a study of cytomegalovirus exposure and HLA in healthy donors (dated by TCRdb to the late 2010s). Library prep was done by the immunoSEQ multiplex PCR assay. For the multiplex PCR, a mixture combining 60 forward primers for TCR Vbeta segments and 13 reverse primers for TCR Jbeta segments was used. The source is immuneACCESS, and TCRdb retained only in-frame sequences with V and J called. Part of the clones is not carried over; for the studies checked, unresolved V genes explain less than half of this, and the remainder is unexplained. This sample has about 200,000 clones in its table, and roughly 68% of those were observed once. Together, the top ten hold 1.5% to 2% of the sample. The sample taken for sequencing was PBMCs. The receptors derive from a woman aged 30 to 39 in good health and CMV-seronegative.

The chain couples TRBV6-5 to TRBJ1-2; D perhaps matches TRBD1 (5 bases). Trimming pared 0 bases from V and 4 bases from J, leaving 6 bases between. This CDR3 has 13 residues. In germline, CDR1 is MNHEY, CDR2 SVGAGI. The CDR3 nucleotides are TGTGCCAGCAGTTACTCGGACATCTATGGCTACACCTTC. This codes for CASSYSDIYGYTF.

This clone has just a few counts. This chain links TRBV10-3 with TRBJ1-6; D might be TRBD1 (6 bases). This CDR3 contains 14 residues. CDR1 and CDR2 from the germline V gene are ENHRY and SYGVKD. The V gene lost 5 bases and the J gene lost 8 bases, with 13 bases spanning the gap. In nucleotides, the CDR3 is TGTGCCATCAGTTCGACAGGTGGGGATTCACCCCTCCACTTT. Amino acid sequence: CAISSTGGDSPLHF.

CDR3 DNA sequence: TGCAGCGTTGAATCGGTCGAAGGGGGCGCAGATACGCAGTATTTT. It is translated as CSVESVEGGADTQYF. The chain combines TRBV29-1 with TRBJ2-3; the match to TRBD1 covers 7 bases. CDR1 SQVTM and CDR2 ANQGSEA come from the germline V gene. This CDR3 region has 15 residues. V shed 2 bases and J 4 bases; nucleotides not matched to a gene: 9.

The chain recombines TRBV19 with TRBJ1-6; TRBD1 matches 8 bases. V lost 7 bases, J lost 14 bases, and 13 bases stayed unmatched. CDR1 and CDR2 from the germline V gene are LNHDA and SQIVND (reference sequence). There are 14 residues in the CDR3. The CDR3 DNA sequence: TGTGCCAGTACCGAACAGGGGGGGGACCGGTCCCTCCACTTT. This gives the protein CASTEQGGDRSLHF.

In this sample, this clone turned up once. V and J are TRBV6-6 and TRBJ2-7, with TRBD1 identical over 7 bases. The germline V gene has CDR1 MNHNY and CDR2 SVGAGI (reference sequence). Trimming removed 2 bases from V and 3 bases from J; junction bases left unmatched: 10. The CDR3 runs 16 residues. The CDR3 loop is CASSYTTGQENYEQYF. DNA for the CDR3: TGTGCCAGCAGTTACACAACCGGACAGGAAAACTACGAGCAGTACTTC.

CDR3 in amino acids: CAISDPGDTPYEQYF. CDR3 sequence (DNA): TGTGCCATCAGTGACCCCGGGGACACCCCCTACGAGCAGTACTTC. The chain is built from TRBV10-3 and TRBJ2-7; tentative D call: TRBD1 (6 bases). The CDR3 runs 15 residues. V was clipped by 3 bases and J by 2 bases, with 14 bases between them. Germline V gives CDR1 ENHRY, CDR2 SYGVKD.

The rearrangement joins TRBV4-1 to TRBJ1-2; D call uncertain. Trimming shortened V by 4 bases and J by 2 bases, and 14 bases separated the two germline ends. The CDR3 is 15 amino acids. Germline V gene lookup returns CDR1 MGHRA and CDR2 YSYEKL. Here the CDR3 reads CASSPQLIPNYGYTF. CDR3 DNA: TGCGCCAGCAGCCCTCAGTTAATCCCCAACTATGGCTACACCTTC.

The gene calls are TRBV2 and TRBJ1-5, with D tentatively TRBD1 (5 bases). The V end was cut by 4 bases, the J end by 4 bases, with 17 bases between. The CDR3 runs 16 residues. The germline V gene encodes CDR1 SNHLY and CDR2 FYNNEI. CDR3: CASSAGWGSLNQPQHF. The DNA of the CDR3 is TGTGCCAGCAGTGCAGGGTGGGGCAGTCTTAATCAGCCCCAGCATTTT.

V gene TRBV29-1 combines with J gene TRBJ2-4, with D perhaps matching TRBD2 (5 bases). Germline lookup yields CDR1 SQVTM and CDR2 ANQGSEA. The CDR3 covers 14 residues. V was cut by 7 bases and J by 1 base, with 14 bases left in between. The CDR3 nucleotides read TGCAGCGCTTTTGTGTGGGAGGCCAAAAACATTCAGTACTTC. It yields the protein CSAFVWEAKNIQYF.

The J gene is TRBJ2-7, the V gene TRBV7-2, with D tentatively TRBD2 (6 bases). The CDR3 is 13 residues long. The germline V gene encodes CDR1 SGHTA and CDR2 FQGNSA. The V end was cut by 5 bases, the J end by 4 bases, with 12 bases between. The CDR3 protein is CASSQVRGYEQYF. CDR3 DNA sequence: TGTGCCAGCAGCCAAGTGCGGGGATACGAGCAGTACTTC.

The chain uses TRBV7-9 and TRBJ1-2; D perhaps matches TRBD1 (6 bases). Germline loops: CDR1 SEHNR, CDR2 FQNEAQ (reference sequence). Trimming cost V 4 bases and J 0 bases, with 15 bases left between them. The CDR3 totals 16 residues. CDR3 in DNA: TGTGCCAGCAGCTCTCGGACAGTCATCTCTAACTATGGCTACACCTTC. It is translated as CASSSRTVISNYGYTF.